A single TCR beta chain is shown here with its context. The target antigen is unknown. Generated by immunoSEQ multiplex PCR, the TCRdb table keeps only in-frame clones and is missing some. The sample lists hundreds of thousands of clones, more than 95% occurring once. This sample was taken from a study of shared clonotypes between healthy human individuals. Study-wide results and limits: Some clonotypes were shared by all four sorted-subset donors, while others were not shared. The non-shared ones had lower generation probabilities than the shared ones. Sharing across four donors was seen in 4% to 6.5% of naive CD4 clonotypes.

V was pared by 4 bases and J by 6 bases, with 7 bases of the junction left unmatched. Germline V CDR1 and CDR2: SGHTA, FQGTGA. The CDR3 covers 14 residues. Each sample came from a Caucasian adult donor living in Nashville, Tennessee. The gene calls are TRBV7-3 and TRBJ1-2; 8 bases are shared with TRBD1. What was sequenced was naive CD4+ T cells sorted from blood. Subset: CD45RA+ positively selected. The TCR sequence derives from a woman in her 30s in good health. CDR3 coding DNA: TGTGCCAGCAGCTCGAGGACAGGGTCGGATGGCTACACCTTC. This codes for CASSSRTGSDGYTF.